A single sample gave rise to the 26 T cell receptor beta chains below, sequenced in a study of CD8 T cells in ankylosing spondylitis. No antigen has been assigned to these receptors. Broader study findings: A TCR beta motif of eight highly homologous variants appeared characteristic of ankylosing spondylitis blood.

TCRdb re-derived calls from the 5' RACE reads in MiXCR, one entry per CDR3 protein. Of roughly 350,000 distinct CDR3 sequences listed, roughly 8% are singletons. Sequenced sample: blood, either unsorted or a sorted T cell fraction (not recorded which). All receptors come from a male donor with ankylosing spondylitis.

This clonotype was seen a handful of times. The chain joins TRBV5-5 to TRBJ2-3, with 10 positions matching TRBD2. CDR3 length: 15 residues. With 2 bases clipped from V and 3 bases from J, the junction kept 3 bases outside the gene matches. Germline-derived CDR1 and CDR2 are SGHKS and YYEKEE (reference sequence). CDR3 bases: TGTGCCAGCAGCTTTAGCGGGAGGATGACAGATACGCAGTATTTT. Amino acids: CASSFSGRMTDTQYF.

This chain links TRBV15 with TRBJ2-3; D possibly uses TRBD1 or TRBD2 (6 bases each). Trimming took 1 base from V and 4 from J, leaving 18 bases between them. The CDR3 spans 17 residues. The germline CDR1 and CDR2 sequences are LNHNV and YYDKDF (reference sequence). This CDR3 is CATSRGLVQGGADTQYF. CDR3 sequence (DNA): TGTGCCACCAGCAGAGGTTTGGTACAGGGAGGTGCAGATACGCAGTATTTT.

V usage is TRBV5-5 and J usage is TRBJ2-3; D ambiguous. Deletions cut 3 bases from V and 1 base from J, with 9 bases between. This CDR3 comprises 14 residues. Looked up from germline, CDR1 is SGHKS and CDR2 is YYEKEE (reference sequence). The CDR3 DNA reads TGTGCCAGCAGCTATACACAGCGCACAGATACGCAGTATTTT. It is translated as CASSYTQRTDTQYF.

The V and J genes are TRBV3-1 and TRBJ2-7, with TRBD2 matching over 7 bases. Germline CDR1 reads LGHDT; CDR2 reads YNNKEL (reference sequence). Germline trimming cut 0 bases from V and 3 bases from J; bases unmatched to any gene: 11. CDR3 length: 17 residues. This chain's CDR3 is CASSQDGSGPFYYEQYF. The CDR3 bases are TGTGCCAGCAGCCAAGATGGTAGCGGGCCCTTTTACTACGAGCAGTACTTC.

This clonotype came up many times. V gene TRBV4-1 combines with J gene TRBJ2-3, with TRBD2 matching over 11 bases. The CDR3 covers 16 residues. With 4 bases clipped from V and 2 bases from J, the junction kept 5 bases outside the gene matches. CDR1 and CDR2 from the germline V gene are MGHRA and YSYEKL. CDR3 protein: CASSRLSGRDTDTQYF. The DNA for the CDR3 is TGCGCCAGCAGCCGCCTTAGCGGGAGGGACACAGATACGCAGTATTTT.

The chain carries TRBV6-2 or TRBV6-3 and TRBJ2-7, with D tentatively TRBD1 or TRBD2 (5 bases each). Germline assignment: CDR1 MNHEY and CDR2 SVGEGT. Trimming removed 5 bases at V and 6 bases at J, with 23 bases between. The CDR3 has 16 residues. The CDR3: CASSQFGGVSPLEQYF. CDR3 DNA sequence: TGTGCCAGCAGTCAATTTGGGGGAGTGTCACCGCTCGAGCAGTACTTC.

This clonotype was detected only a few times. The chain recombines TRBV6-1 with TRBJ2-3; possibly TRBD1 for D (5 bases). The V end lost 6 bases, the J end lost 2 bases, and 15 bases lay between the germline ends. This CDR3 has 15 residues. Germline CDR1 reads MNHNS; CDR2 reads SASEGT. CDR3: CASRDQGLLTDTQYF. CDR3 coding DNA: TGTGCCAGCAGGGATCAGGGCCTCCTCACAGATACGCAGTATTTT.

This clonotype was picked up a small number of times. The chain uses TRBV3-1 and TRBJ2-1; D is unresolved. There are 12 residues in the CDR3. Germline V gives CDR1 LGHDT, CDR2 YNNKEL (reference sequence). Trimming took 1 base from V and 10 from J, leaving 8 bases between them. Written as DNA, the CDR3 is TGTGCCAGCAGCCAAGTTCAAGGGGAGCAGTTCTTC. Its protein is CASSQVQGEQFF.

The rearrangement joins TRBV7-9 to TRBJ2-7; the match to TRBD1 covers 7 bases. Germline V gene data show CDR1 as SEHNR and CDR2 as FQNEAQ (reference sequence). V lost 5 bases to trimming and J lost 5 bases; unmatched junction nucleotides: 6. The CDR3 sequence is 13 residues long. The CDR3 nucleotides are TGTGCCAGCAGCCTAGGGACAGTCAACGAGCAGTACTTC. The encoded protein is CASSLGTVNEQYF.

This clonotype was seen at least ten times. The chain couples TRBV10-3 to TRBJ2-3; a weak D match, TRBD2 (6 bases). With 4 bases removed from V and 7 bases from J, the gap between germline ends came to 12 bases. This CDR3 is built from 13 residues. CDR1 ENHRY and CDR2 SYGVKD come from the germline V gene. The CDR3 DNA is TGTGCCATCAGTGCTGGAGGGCGGAATACGCAGTATTTT. Encoded protein: CAISAGGRNTQYF.

This clonotype was found many times. This chain uses TRBV27 with TRBJ1-5; 10 bases line up with TRBD1. CDR3 length: 15 amino acids. CDR1 and CDR2 from the germline V gene are MNHEY and SMNVEV (reference sequence). J lost 2 bases, V lost 6 bases, and 4 bases had no gene match. The CDR3 coding sequence is TGTGCCAGCAGACCCGGGACAGGGGGCAATCAGCCCCAGCATTTT. It specifies CASRPGTGGNQPQHF.

This clonotype turned up a few times. The DNA of the CDR3 is TGTGCCAGCAGTCCCGTGTTGGCCCGCGGGCCGGATACGCAGTATTTT. Residues: CASSPVLARGPDTQYF. The rearrangement links TRBV6-2 or TRBV6-3 to TRBJ2-3; the D gene is possibly TRBD2 (5 bases). This CDR3 spans 16 amino acids. V lost 5 bases, J lost 6 bases, and 21 bases lay in between. CDR1 and CDR2 from the germline V gene are MNHEY and SVGEGT.

The sample holds many counts of this clonotype. The chain recombines TRBV29-1 with TRBJ2-6; D possibly corresponds to TRBD1 (5 bases). Trimming left V 4 bases short and J 0 bases short, with 13 bases between. CDR1 and CDR2 from the germline V gene are SQVTM and ANQGSEA. The CDR3 spans 16 residues. The CDR3 region is CSVGGRDSSGANVLTF. The CDR3 coding sequence is TGCAGCGTTGGTGGCAGGGATAGCTCTGGGGCCAACGTCCTGACTTTC.

This clonotype was observed a few times. The chain combines TRBV18 with TRBJ2-3; 7 bases line up with TRBD2. V trimming: 3 bases; J trimming: 2 bases; junction bases outside the gene matches: 8. The germline CDR1 and CDR2 sequences are KGHSH and LQKENI. The CDR3 is 16 amino acids. CDR3 nucleotides: TGTGCCAGCTCACCCCTCGGACTAGTAGTCACAGATACGCAGTATTTT. It encodes CASSPLGLVVTDTQYF. Variable domain in full (rest from reference TRBV18 and TRBJ2-3): NAGVMQNPRHLVRRRGQEARLRCSPMKGHSHVYWYRQLPEEGLKFMVYLQKENIIDESGMPKERFSAEFPKEGPSILRIQQVVRGDSAAYFCASSPLGLVVTDTQYFGPGTRLTVL.

The chain links TRBV19 to TRBJ2-1; tentative D call: TRBD2 (6 bases). The CDR3 has 13 amino acids. CDR1 and CDR2 from the germline V gene are LNHDA and SQIVND (reference sequence). V was clipped by 5 bases and J by 9 bases, with 14 bases between them. The CDR3 DNA sequence: TGTGCCAGTAGTCCCCCGGCGGGACGTGAGCAGTTCTTC. Protein: CASSPPAGREQFF.

This clonotype turned up a few times. The V gene is TRBV12-3 or TRBV12-4, the J gene TRBJ2-7; TRBD1 matches 7 bases. This CDR3 is built from 13 residues. Losses at the gene ends were 5 bases for V and 4 bases for J; bases not matched to a gene: 5. The CDR3 reads CASSGGQLYEQYF. The CDR3 bases are TGTGCCAGCAGTGGGGGACAGCTTTACGAGCAGTACTTC.

This clonotype occurred many times. V and J are TRBV5-1 and TRBJ2-1; 8 bases are shared with TRBD2. The CDR3 runs 15 residues. Germline V gene data show CDR1 as SGHRS and CDR2 as YFSETQ. V was clipped by 0 bases and J by 1 base; unmatched bases: 0. CDR3 sequence reads: CASSLVAGSYNEQFF. The CDR3, as DNA: TGCGCCAGCAGCTTGGTAGCGGGGTCCTACAATGAGCAGTTCTTC.

This chain joins TRBV28 and TRBJ1-5; possible D gene TRBD1, 6 bases. Germline V gene lookup returns CDR1 MDHEN and CDR2 SYDVKM. V was cut by 5 bases and J by 0 bases, with 20 bases left in between. The length of the CDR3 is 18 residues. This CDR3 reads CASSPRGGTQLSNQPQHF. Written as DNA, the CDR3 is TGTGCCAGCAGTCCGAGGGGGGGGACCCAACTTAGCAATCAGCCCCAGCATTTT.

This clonotype was seen a handful of times. This rearrangement joins TRBV7-9 to TRBJ1-2, with D possibly being TRBD1 (5 bases). Per the germline V gene, CDR1 is SEHNR and CDR2 is FQNEAQ (reference sequence). The CDR3 runs to 14 residues. Trimming left V 5 bases short and J 4 bases short, with 14 bases between. The CDR3 sequence is CASSPDNELYGYTF. In nucleotides, the CDR3 is TGTGCCAGCAGCCCGGACAACGAGCTCTATGGCTACACCTTC.

The chain links TRBV7-3 to TRBJ2-3; D gene ambiguous. Germline CDR1 reads SGHTA; CDR2 reads FQGTGA. Trimming left V 5 bases short and J 1 base short, with 10 bases between. The CDR3 is 14 residues long. The DNA of the CDR3 is TGTGCCAGCAGCCTAGGCCTTCGCACAGATACGCAGTATTTT. Its translation is CASSLGLRTDTQYF. Based on the CDR3 plus reference TRBV7-3 and TRBJ2-3, the full variable domain is GAGVSQTPSNKVTEKGKYVELRCDPISGHTALYWYRQSLGQGPEFLIYFQGTGAADDSGLPNDRFFAVRPEGSVSTLKIQRTERGDSAVYLCASSLGLRTDTQYFGPGTRLTVL.

The J gene is TRBJ1-5, the V gene TRBV7-2; tentative D call: TRBD1 (5 bases). CDR1 is SGHTA, CDR2 FQGNSA, per germline. There are 14 residues in the CDR3. Trimming shortened V by 3 bases and J by 5 bases, and 11 bases separated the two germline ends. Written as DNA, the CDR3 is TGTGCCAGCAGCTTGGTCAGGGTGGATCAGCCCCAGCATTTT. Its protein is CASSLVRVDQPQHF.

The chain links TRBV20-1 to TRBJ2-3; perhaps D is TRBD1 or TRBD2 (5 bases each). This CDR3 has 11 residues. CDR1 and CDR2 (germline): DFQATT, SNEGSKA (reference sequence). V shed 6 bases and J shed 9 bases, with 13 bases lying between them. CDR3 in amino acids: CSARRGETQYF. CDR3 sequence (DNA): TGCAGTGCCCGCCGGGGCGAGACGCAGTATTTT.

This clonotype was recorded a few times. This rearrangement joins TRBV12-3 or TRBV12-4 to TRBJ2-1; D call uncertain. V lost 3 bases and J lost 9, with 15 bases in between. CDR3 length equals 14 residues. This CDR3 is CASSFTRLTSEQFF. As DNA, the CDR3 is TGTGCCAGCAGTTTTACGCGGCTGACCTCTGAGCAGTTCTTC.

The rearrangement joins TRBV4-1 to TRBJ1-5; no definite D call. Germline values: CDR1 MGHRA, CDR2 YSYEKL. This CDR3 has 19 amino acids. V was clipped by 3 bases and J by 5 bases, with 26 bases between them. The CDR3 reads CASSQYRPGWVEVDQPQHF. The CDR3 DNA follows: TGCGCCAGCAGCCAGTATAGACCAGGTTGGGTAGAAGTGGATCAGCCCCAGCATTTT.

The chain couples TRBV7-9 to TRBJ2-2; D is unclear. Germline assignment: CDR1 SEHNR and CDR2 FQNEAQ (reference sequence). V lost 5 bases and J 7 bases, leaving 17 bases between the germline ends. The CDR3 runs to 15 residues. CDR3 protein: CASSNIRARGGELFF. The CDR3 DNA reads TGTGCCAGCAGCAACATCCGGGCCCGCGGCGGGGAGCTGTTTTTT.

This clonotype showed up just a few times. This sequence joins TRBV29-1 and TRBJ2-7, with D perhaps TRBD1 (6 bases). V shed 5 bases and J shed 0 bases, with 11 bases lying between them. This CDR3 comprises 13 residues. Germline V gene data show CDR1 as SQVTM and CDR2 as ANQGSEA. In nucleotides, the CDR3 is TGCAGCGTTTCCGGGACAACCTCCTACGAGCAGTACTTC. Translated, it gives CSVSGTTSYEQYF.